Presented here are 26 T cell receptor beta chains from one specimen sequenced in a study of cytomegalovirus exposure and HLA in healthy donors (dated 2017 in TCRdb). To prepare the library, the immunoSEQ multiplex PCR assay was applied. The multiplex PCR relied on a mix of 60 forward primers for TCR Vbeta segments and 13 reverse primers for TCR Jbeta segments. Entries here come from immuneACCESS through TCRdb and include only in-frame sequences with V and J called. Some clones fail to appear in such tables; in the studies checked, an unresolved V gene covers under half of the shortfall, and the cause of the remainder is unknown. For this sample there are tens of thousands of clones; nearly 80% appear just once. The leading ten clones occupy under 5.5% of the sample. The material sequenced was PBMCs. These receptors came from a woman in her thirties or forties in good health and CMV-seropositive.

The rearrangement links TRBV4-3 to TRBJ1-5; TRBD1 agrees at 12 bases. Germline V gene data show CDR1 as LGHNA and CDR2 as YSLEER. The ends lost 0 bases at V and 6 bases at J; junction bases unmatched: 6. The CDR3 extends over 17 amino acids. As DNA, the CDR3 is TGCGCCAGCAGCCAAGATCTAGGGACAGGGGGCGGTCAGCCCCAGCATTTT. It translates to CASSQDLGTGGGQPQHF.

This CDR3 reads CASLTEQETQYF. CDR3 DNA sequence: TGTGCCAGTTTGACAGAACAAGAGACCCAGTACTTC. The rearrangement uses TRBV25-1 and TRBJ2-5, with a tentative D call TRBD1 (5 bases). The ends were cut back, 9 bases at V and 2 bases at J, with 10 bases in the middle. The CDR3 has 12 amino acids. From germline, CDR1 is MGHDK and CDR2 SYGVNS.

The chain has TRBV5-5 and TRBJ2-5; TRBD1 matches 7 bases. The V segment lost 4 bases and the J segment 2 bases; nucleotides outside the gene matches: 8. The germline CDR1 and CDR2 sequences are SGHKS and YYEKEE (reference sequence). This CDR3 has 15 residues. As DNA, the CDR3 is TGTGCCAGCAGCGCAAGCCCGGGACAGCAAGAGACCCAGTACTTC. Encoded protein: CASSASPGQQETQYF.

The rearrangement links TRBV5-6 to TRBJ2-7, with 10 bases lining up with TRBD2. The CDR3 consists of 15 residues. Germline trimming cut 4 bases from V and 2 bases from J; bases unmatched to any gene: 6. Germline CDR1 SGHDT, CDR2 YYEEEE. The CDR3 sequence: CASSPPSGSPYEQYF. CDR3 nucleotides: TGTGCCAGCAGCCCCCCTAGCGGGAGCCCCTACGAGCAGTACTTC. Supplemented by reference TRBV5-6 and TRBJ2-7, the full variable domain reads DAGVTQSPTHLIKTRGQQVTLRCSPKSGHDTVSWYQQALGQGPQFIFQYYEEEERQRGNFPDRFSGHQFPNYSSELNVNALLLGDSALYLCASSPPSGSPYEQYFGPGTRLTVT.

This clone has a handful of counts. The same CDR3 also results from other DNA sequences found in this sample. The gene calls are TRBV6-5 and TRBJ2-7; TRBD2 matches at 8 bases. Looked up from germline, CDR1 is MNHEY and CDR2 is SVGAGI. The CDR3 has 14 residues. The trim removed 8 bases at V and 1 base at J, leaving 7 bases unmatched. CDR3: CASLASGSSYEQYF. The CDR3, as DNA: TGTGCCAGCCTGGCTAGCGGGTCGTCCTACGAGCAGTACTTC.

The chain couples TRBV27 to TRBJ1-2, with D maybe TRBD1 (6 bases). Per germline, CDR1 MNHEY and CDR2 SMNVEV (reference sequence). V lost 5 bases to trimming and J lost 6 bases, with 25 bases between them. CDR3 length: 17 residues. CDR3 region: CASSPYANRVTGDGYTF. DNA for the CDR3: TGTGCCAGCAGTCCTTATGCGAACAGGGTTACAGGAGATGGCTACACCTTC.

The chain joins TRBV7-2 to TRBJ2-7; D call uncertain. Germline lookup yields CDR1 SGHTA and CDR2 FQGNSA. V was shortened by 5 bases and J by 4 bases, with 15 bases between the two germline ends. The CDR3 covers 14 residues. The CDR3, as DNA: TGTGCCAGCAGCGATCCAGGCCGCCTATACGAGCAGTACTTC. This codes for CASSDPGRLYEQYF.

CDR3 in DNA: TGTGCCACCCGGACTAGCGGGAGGAGGGACAGCTCCTACAATGAGCAGTTCTTC. This encodes CATRTSGRRDSSYNEQFF. This chain connects TRBV10-3 to TRBJ2-1; TRBD2 aligns across 14 bases. J was trimmed by 0 bases and V by 10 bases; bases with no gene match: 11. CDR1 is ENHRY, CDR2 SYGVKD, per germline. The CDR3 consists of 18 residues.

V and J are TRBV2 and TRBJ1-3; D is unclear. The V end lost 6 bases, the J end lost 0 bases, and 18 bases lay between the germline ends. CDR1 is SNHLY and CDR2 is FYNNEI in the germline V gene. The CDR3 spans 17 residues. The CDR3 DNA reads as TGTGCCAGCAGGTGGTCGCCGACTGAGTCCTCTGGAAACACCATATATTTT. Its translation is CASRWSPTESSGNTIYF.

This clone was recorded once. The rearrangement joins TRBV2 to TRBJ2-3, with TRBD1 as a possible D gene (6 bases). V was pared by 3 bases and J by 6 bases, with 16 bases between. Germline CDR1 is SNHLY and CDR2 is FYNNEI. The CDR3 covers 15 residues. The DNA for the CDR3 is TGTGCCAGCAGTGAGTGGACAGCGACGGGGGATACGCAGTATTTT. Its protein product is CASSEWTATGDTQYF.

V gene TRBV5-8 combines with J gene TRBJ2-2; a possible D gene is TRBD1 (6 bases). Trimming took 1 base from V and 4 from J, leaving 11 bases between them. The V gene's germline CDR1 is SGHTS and CDR2 YDEGEE. CDR3 length: 15 amino acids. The CDR3, as DNA: TGTGCCAGCAGCTTGAACACAGGGCCCACCGGGGAGCTGTTTTTT. Translation gives CASSLNTGPTGELFF. Supplemented by reference TRBV5-8 and TRBJ2-2, the full variable domain reads EAGVTQSPTHLIKTRGQQATLRCSPISGHTSVYWYQQALGLGLQFLLWYDEGEERNRGNFPPRFSGRQFPNYSSELNVNALELEDSALYLCASSLNTGPTGELFFGEGSRLTVL.

This chain links TRBV27 with TRBJ1-5; unclear D gene. CDR1 and CDR2 (germline): MNHEY, SMNVEV (reference sequence). The CDR3 has 13 residues. The ends were cut back, 6 bases at V and 2 bases at J, with 8 bases in the middle. This CDR3 is CASRPPGNQPQHF. In nucleotides, the CDR3 is TGTGCCAGCAGGCCCCCAGGCAATCAGCCCCAGCATTTT.

The rearrangement joins TRBV10-3 to TRBJ2-2; 8 bases are a match to TRBD2. The CDR3 totals 17 residues. Trimming cost V 4 bases and J 4 bases; bases outside gene matches: 11. CDR1 and CDR2 (germline): ENHRY, SYGVKD. CDR3 coding DNA: TGTGCCATCAGTGTCGGGGGTAGCGGGAAGGGCACCGGGGAGCTGTTTTTT. Amino acid sequence: CAISVGGSGKGTGELFF.

The chain links TRBV11-1 to TRBJ1-4; 8 bases fit TRBD1. Per germline, CDR1 SGHAT and CDR2 FQDESV (reference sequence). The CDR3 loop spans 14 amino acids. V trimming: 5 bases; J trimming: 5 bases; junction bases outside the gene matches: 4. The CDR3 spells CASSEGQVNEKLFF. The CDR3 coding sequence is TGTGCCAGCAGCGAGGGACAGGTCAATGAAAAACTGTTTTTT.

The rearrangement links TRBV5-4 to TRBJ2-5; 8 bases are a match to TRBD1. CDR3 length: 16 amino acids. From germline, CDR1 is SGHNT and CDR2 YYREEE (reference sequence). V shed 0 bases, J shed 5 bases, and the junction held 9 bases outside the gene matches. The CDR3 region has the DNA TGTGCCAGCAGCTTGGAAGCATCAAGGACAGGGGAGACCCAGTACTTC. Translated, it gives CASSLEASRTGETQYF.

The V call is TRBV5-8, the J call TRBJ2-7; 9 bases line up with TRBD1. The CDR3 is 12 amino acids. From germline, CDR1 is SGHTS and CDR2 YDEGEE. With 10 bases clipped from V and 2 bases from J, the junction kept 4 bases outside the gene matches. CDR3 sequence (DNA): TGTGCCTCACGGACAGGGGCCTACGAGCAGTACTTC. It yields the protein CASRTGAYEQYF.

The J gene is TRBJ2-5, the V gene TRBV7-8; 8 nucleotides line up with TRBD1. The V segment lost 6 bases and the J segment 1 base; nucleotides outside the gene matches: 10. The CDR3 contains 16 residues. CDR1 and CDR2 from the germline V gene are SGHVS and FQNEAQ. CDR3: CASSPVPGGGQETQYF. The CDR3 DNA reads as TGTGCCAGCAGTCCTGTCCCAGGGGGCGGCCAAGAGACCCAGTACTTC.

The CDR3 nucleotides are TGTGCCAGCAGCTTGTTCCGTTCCCCAGCCAAAAACATTCAGTACTTC. Encoded protein: CASSLFRSPAKNIQYF. The V and J genes are TRBV5-6 and TRBJ2-4; D is uncertain. The CDR3 is 16 residues long. Trimming pared 1 base from V and 0 bases from J, leaving 11 bases between. Germline V CDR1 and CDR2: SGHDT, YYEEEE. Full variable domain (rest looked up from reference TRBV5-6 and TRBJ2-4): DAGVTQSPTHLIKTRGQQVTLRCSPKSGHDTVSWYQQALGQGPQFIFQYYEEEERQRGNFPDRFSGHQFPNYSSELNVNALLLGDSALYLCASSLFRSPAKNIQYFGAGTRLSVL.

The chain couples TRBV6-5 to TRBJ2-5; weak D call: TRBD2 (6 bases). The assigned J gene may be wrong: the sequence end matches TRBJ2-7 better. Germline V gives CDR1 MNHEY, CDR2 SVGAGI. The CDR3 consists of 15 residues. CDR3 in amino acids: CASSGRQSDSYEQYF. CDR3 bases: TGTGCCAGCAGCGGGAGACAGTCCGACTCCTACGAGCAGTACTTC.

The chain links TRBV27 to TRBJ2-7, with 12 positions matching TRBD2. Trimming removed 5 bases from V and 4 bases from J; junction bases left unmatched: 6. This CDR3 region has 15 residues. Germline V gives CDR1 MNHEY, CDR2 SMNVEV (reference sequence). Here the CDR3 DNA reads TGTGCCAGCAGTCCCAGGACTAGCGGGACGTACGAGCAGTACTTC. This encodes CASSPRTSGTYEQYF.

The rearrangement links TRBV20-1 to TRBJ2-5; no firm D call. CDR1 DFQATT and CDR2 SNEGSKA come from the germline V gene (reference sequence). The CDR3 length is 10 residues. Between the trimmed V and J ends, which lost 7 bases and 3 bases, there was a span of 6 bases. CDR3 protein: CSGGEETQYF. The CDR3, as DNA: TGCAGTGGCGGAGAAGAGACCCAGTACTTC.

This rearrangement joins TRBV6-1 to TRBJ1-5, with unresolved D. Germline values: CDR1 MNHNS, CDR2 SASEGT. V gave up 2 bases and J gave up 7 bases, with 12 bases separating them. The CDR3 has 14 amino acids. CDR3 loop: CASSENAARQPQHF. CDR3 nucleotide sequence: TGTGCCAGCAGTGAAAATGCAGCGCGGCAGCCCCAGCATTTT.

The chain links TRBV15 to TRBJ2-6; possible D gene TRBD2, 5 bases. Germline-derived CDR1 and CDR2 are LNHNV and YYDKDF (reference sequence). The CDR3 totals 18 residues. Trimming pared 1 base from V and 3 bases from J, leaving 16 bases between. This chain's CDR3 is CATSRGHGVGDGANVLTF. DNA of the CDR3: TGTGCCACCAGCAGAGGGCACGGGGTTGGGGATGGGGCCAACGTCCTGACTTTC.

The chain uses TRBV18 and TRBJ1-3, with a weak D call TRBD1 (6 bases). CDR3 size: 17 residues. The V and J ends lost 7 bases and 0 bases respectively, with 19 bases between them. Germline values: CDR1 KGHSH, CDR2 LQKENI. The CDR3 region is CASLQGQITLSGNTIYF. CDR3 coding DNA: TGTGCCAGCTTACAAGGACAGATCACCCTCTCTGGAAACACCATATATTTT. The full variable domain, rest sourced from reference TRBV18 and TRBJ1-3, is NAGVMQNPRHLVRRRGQEARLRCSPMKGHSHVYWYRQLPEEGLKFMVYLQKENIIDESGMPKERFSAEFPKEGPSILRIQQVVRGDSAAYFCASLQGQITLSGNTIYFGEGSWLTVV.

The chain employs TRBV29-1 and TRBJ1-1; the match to TRBD1 covers 7 bases. V dropped 0 bases and J dropped 6; count of bases not matched to a gene: 10. The CDR3 spans 15 residues. Looked up from germline, CDR1 is SQVTM and CDR2 is ANQGSEA. The CDR3, as DNA: TGCAGCGTTGAAGATCGGAGAGGGGGCCGGGCTGAAGCTTTCTTT. Translation gives CSVEDRRGGRAEAFF.

The gene calls are TRBV14 and TRBJ2-7; 7 positions agree with TRBD1. With 1 base clipped from V and 7 bases from J, the junction kept 7 bases outside the gene matches. The CDR3 sequence is 14 residues long. Looked up from germline, CDR1 is SGHDN and CDR2 is FVKESK. CDR3 DNA: TGTGCCAGCAGCCAAGTAGACAGGGTGAGGGAGCAGTACTTC. This codes for CASSQVDRVREQYF. The full variable domain, in which reference TRBV14 and TRBJ2-7 provide the parts outside the CDR3, is EAGVTQFPSHSVIEKGQTVTLRCDPISGHDNLYWYRRVMGKEIKFLLHFVKESKQDESGMPNNRFLAERTGGTYSTLKVQPAELEDSGVYFCASSQVDRVREQYFGPGTRLTVT.